This TCR beta chain was captured by sequencing in a study of T cell changes during pregnancy in multiple sclerosis. V dropped 5 bases and J dropped 3; count of bases not matched to a gene: 8. CDR1 SGHNT and CDR2 YYREEE come from the germline V gene (reference sequence). The CDR3 loop spans 16 amino acids. Sequencing was performed with immunoSEQ multiplex PCR; in TCRdb, only in-frame clones are kept and a portion is missing. The table records some 83,000 clones, about 90% of them present only once. This sequence joins TRBV5-4 and TRBJ2-1; TRBD2 matches 10 bases. This specimen was PBMCs, taken in the first trimester of pregnancy. The origin of this receptor is a female donor in good health, serving as a control in a pregnancy study. Some clones in this sample may be carry-over from other donors' samples. CDR3 coding DNA: TGTGCCAGCAGTCGAACTTGGACTAGCGGCTACAATGAGCAGTTCTTC. It encodes CASSRTWTSGYNEQFF.